The sequence of this T cell receptor (beta chain) was determined in a study of shared clonotypes between healthy human individuals. The wider study: CD4 naive cells filled three plates per donor, CD4 memory three, CD8 naive two and CD8 memory one. Findings of the study overall: Estimated richness was generally greater in naive than memory subsets. Some naive CD4 clonotypes, about 5.5%, turned up in common across a handful of donors.

Samples underwent the assay at deep level. Produced via immunoSEQ multiplex PCR; TCRdb's table is partial and in-frame only. Of under 2,000,000 clones listed, about 95% were seen once; the top ten hold roughly 1.2%. As concerns this clone: The antigen remains undetermined.

Deletions cut 1 base from V and 8 bases from J, with 18 bases between. CDR1 is SGHTA and CDR2 is FQGNSA in the germline V gene. The CDR3 covers 16 residues. CD45RO-negative, CCR7-selected cells formed the naive CD8 fraction, which excluded terminally differentiated effector memory CD45RA+ cells. The rearrangement uses TRBV7-2 and TRBJ2-1, with TRBD2 as a possible D gene (6 bases). This TCR was sampled from a man in his late teens or twenties in good health. Input material: naive CD8+ T cells sorted from blood. CDR3 region: CASSLVREQPGDEQFF. DNA of the CDR3: TGTGCCAGCAGCTTAGTACGGGAGCAACCCGGGGATGAGCAGTTCTTC.